This TCR beta chain was found in a study of blood T cell repertoires in COVID-19. Assay used: immunoSEQ multiplex PCR; TCRdb lists only in-frame clones, some missing. The sample holds around 98,000 clones, around nine tenths seen once. The ends were cut back, 4 bases at V and 1 base at J, with 14 bases in the middle. This CDR3 is 14 amino acids long. CDR1 is GTSNPN, CDR2 SVGIG, per germline (reference sequence). The chain carries TRBV30 and TRBJ2-7; D might be TRBD1 (5 bases). This receptor was obtained from a man between 65 and 85 years old with acute or convalescent COVID-19. The sample was peripheral blood. This CDR3 reads CAWTIDSHSYEQYF. The CDR3 nucleotides are TGTGCCTGGACCATCGACAGCCATTCCTACGAGCAGTACTTC. The complete variable domain, with remaining parts taken from reference TRBV30 and TRBJ2-7, reads SQTIHQWPATLVQPVGSPLSLECTVEGTSNPNLYWYRQAAGRGLQLLFYSVGIGQISSEVPQNLSASRPQDRQFILSSKKLLLSDSGFYLCAWTIDSHSYEQYFGPGTRLTVT.